One sample yielded the 30 T cell receptor beta chains listed below, sequenced in a study of T cell repertoires and Cas9 in healthy adults. Using immunoSEQ multiplex PCR, the repertoire was profiled, and TCRdb retains in-frame clones only, with some absent. The sample gives around 20,000 clones, under 95% of which show up once; about 1.6% is in the top ten. The sample taken for sequencing was CD4+ effector T cells (CD127+, CD25-, CD137-, CD154-) from PBMCs; culture status not recorded. Receptor source: a human donor in good health.

J is TRBJ2-7 and V is TRBV5-5; D may be TRBD1 or TRBD2 (5 bases each). Germline V lookup: CDR1 SGHKS, CDR2 YYEKEE (reference sequence). The germline V and J ends were trimmed by 4 bases and 2 bases, with 16 bases remaining between them. This CDR3 has 15 amino acids. The CDR3 spells CASSGVWDGAYEQYF. The CDR3 bases are TGTGCCAGCAGCGGGGTGTGGGACGGTGCCTACGAGCAGTACTTC.

This chain connects TRBV19 to TRBJ2-1, with 8 bases that match TRBD2. V lost 1 base, J lost 15 bases, and 11 bases stayed unmatched. In germline, CDR1 is LNHDA, CDR2 SQIVND (reference sequence). The CDR3 is made up of 14 amino acids. CDR3 sequence reads: CASSIGPGGTSRFF. CDR3 sequence (DNA): TGTGCCAGTAGTATAGGGCCGGGGGGGACTAGTCGGTTCTTC.

The V call is TRBV4-1, the J call TRBJ1-1; perhaps TRBD1 as D (5 bases). The V gene's germline CDR1 is MGHRA and CDR2 YSYEKL. This CDR3 spans 18 amino acids. Trimming took off 0 bases at V and 0 bases at J, with 17 bases between the two ends. The CDR3 spells CASSQDRGSISLNTEAFF. In DNA form, the CDR3 reads TGCGCCAGCAGCCAAGATCGGGGCAGTATCTCTTTGAACACTGAAGCTTTCTTT.

This clone has only a few counts. V gene TRBV28 combines with J gene TRBJ1-2; no clear D. The length of the CDR3 is 14 residues. Germline V gene sequence: CDR1 MDHEN, CDR2 SYDVKM. The V and J ends lost 3 bases and 8 bases respectively, with 16 bases between them. The CDR3 reads CASSLWHSSLGYTF. CDR3 nucleotide sequence: TGTGCCAGCAGTTTGTGGCATTCCTCTCTCGGCTACACCTTC.

V gene TRBV9 combines with J gene TRBJ1-4; tentative D call: TRBD1 (5 bases). The V and J ends lost 0 bases and 6 bases respectively, with 12 bases between them. From germline, CDR1 is SGDLS and CDR2 YYNGEE. CDR3 length: 15 amino acids. The DNA of the CDR3 is TGTGCCAGCAGCGTAGCTGTGGGGCGCGATGAAAAACTGTTTTTT. Translated: CASSVAVGRDEKLFF.

This chain connects TRBV28 to TRBJ1-5; no clear D. CDR3 length equals 15 residues. The V end lost 5 bases, the J end lost 5 bases, and 16 bases lay between the germline ends. Germline-derived CDR1 and CDR2 are MDHEN and SYDVKM. Written as DNA, the CDR3 is TGTGCCAGCAGTCTCACACCGGACCCGGATCAGCCCCAGCATTTT. Its protein product is CASSLTPDPDQPQHF.

The V call is TRBV28, the J call TRBJ2-7; the match to TRBD2 covers 9 bases. The germline V gene encodes CDR1 MDHEN and CDR2 SYDVKM. Trimming removed 10 bases from V and 2 bases from J; junction bases left unmatched: 9. The CDR3 consists of 14 residues. Here the CDR3 DNA reads TGTGCCACCCAGGGAGCGGGAGGAACCTACGAGCAGTACTTC. Translating gives CATQGAGGTYEQYF.

The rearrangement links TRBV6-6 to TRBJ1-1, with D unresolved. Germline V gene data show CDR1 as MNHNY and CDR2 as SVGAGI (reference sequence). With 4 bases removed from V and 1 base from J, the gap between germline ends came to 13 bases. The CDR3 has 15 residues. The CDR3 nucleotides are TGTGCCAGCAGTTCCCCCGCTACGTCGAACACTGAAGCTTTCTTT. This gives the protein CASSSPATSNTEAFF.

The V gene is TRBV5-1, the J gene TRBJ2-2, with 8 bases identical to TRBD1. Trimming at V came to 4 bases and at J to 6 bases, leaving 8 bases not matched to a gene. Germline values: CDR1 SGHRS, CDR2 YFSETQ. This CDR3 comprises 15 residues. The CDR3 spells CASSLDRVAPGELFF. CDR3 bases: TGCGCCAGCAGCCTGGACAGGGTAGCACCCGGGGAGCTGTTTTTT. Supplemented by reference TRBV5-1 and TRBJ2-2, the full variable domain reads KAGVTQTPRYLIKTRGQQVTLSCSPISGHRSVSWYQQTPGQGLQFLFEYFSETQRNKGNFPGRFSGRQFSNSRSEMNVSTLELGDSALYLCASSLDRVAPGELFFGEGSRLTVL.

The chain joins TRBV30 to TRBJ2-4; D gene uncertain. In germline, CDR1 is GTSNPN, CDR2 SVGIG (reference sequence). The CDR3 spans 13 residues. V shed 2 bases and J shed 3 bases, with 8 bases lying between them. This CDR3 is CAWSHDLKNIQYF. DNA of the CDR3: TGTGCCTGGAGTCATGACCTCAAAAACATTCAGTACTTC.

The J gene is TRBJ1-6, the V gene TRBV4-3; a weak D match, TRBD1 (5 bases). The CDR3 is made up of 13 amino acids. Trimming stripped 4 bases from V and 9 bases from J, with 10 bases between. The germline V gene has CDR1 LGHNA and CDR2 YSLEER. DNA of the CDR3: TGCGCCAGCAGCCGAACAACAGGTTCACCCCTCCACTTT. This gives the protein CASSRTTGSPLHF.

The chain employs TRBV7-2 and TRBJ2-7; 11 bases are a match to TRBD2. The CDR3 runs to 16 residues. Per the germline V gene, CDR1 is SGHTA and CDR2 is FQGNSA. Germline trimming cut 1 base from V and 4 bases from J; bases unmatched to any gene: 6. The CDR3 region is CASSLVGASGRYEQYF. The CDR3 nucleotides read TGTGCCAGCAGCTTAGTCGGGGCTAGCGGGAGGTACGAGCAGTACTTC.

This rearrangement joins TRBV9 to TRBJ2-1; D may match TRBD1 or TRBD2 (5 bases each). The germline CDR1 and CDR2 sequences are SGDLS and YYNGEE. Deletions cut 0 bases from V and 8 bases from J, with 12 bases between. The CDR3 runs 14 residues. The CDR3 DNA sequence: TGTGCCAGCAGCGTAGATGAGGGGCAGGATGAGCAGTTCTTC. Protein sequence: CASSVDEGQDEQFF.

This clone was found once. The V and J genes are TRBV29-1 and TRBJ2-1; D uncertain. Germline V gives CDR1 SQVTM, CDR2 ANQGSEA. The CDR3 spans 10 residues. Trimming pared 7 bases from V and 5 bases from J, leaving 6 bases between. The DNA of the CDR3 is TGCAGCGCCTTCCACAATGAGCAGTTCTTC. As protein: CSAFHNEQFF.

The chain combines TRBV5-4 with TRBJ2-1; 7 bases are shared with TRBD2. The CDR3 is 15 residues long. Germline CDR1 reads SGHNT; CDR2 reads YYREEE (reference sequence). After removal of 1 base from V and 8 bases from J, the junction contained 9 bases not matched to a gene. The CDR3 DNA is TGTGCCAGCAGCTTGAATAGCGGGTCGGTTGATGAGCAGTTCTTC. Its translation is CASSLNSGSVDEQFF.

This chain uses TRBV28 with TRBJ1-4; D might be TRBD1 (6 bases). This CDR3 comprises 15 residues. CDR1 and CDR2 (germline): MDHEN, SYDVKM. V shed 6 bases and J shed 4 bases, with 15 bases lying between them. CDR3 nucleotides: TGTGCCAGCAGCCTCGGGACAAGGGATAATGAAAAACTGTTTTTT. Residues: CASSLGTRDNEKLFF.

This chain joins TRBV4-1 and TRBJ1-2; D ambiguous. CDR3 length: 18 amino acids. CDR1 is MGHRA and CDR2 is YSYEKL in the germline V gene. Trimming shortened V by 3 bases and J by 0 bases, and 20 bases separated the two germline ends. CDR3 amino acids: CASSHQEGQVGPNYGYTF. The CDR3 DNA sequence: TGCGCCAGCAGCCACCAAGAAGGGCAGGTTGGCCCTAACTATGGCTACACCTTC.

V gene TRBV28 combines with J gene TRBJ1-1, with 7 bases lining up with TRBD1. Trimming removed 10 bases from V and 4 bases from J; junction bases left unmatched: 9. The CDR3 loop spans 13 amino acids. Germline V lookup: CDR1 MDHEN, CDR2 SYDVKM. The CDR3 DNA follows: TGTGCCATCTGGGGACAGAGGGGCACTGAAGCTTTCTTT. It is translated as CAIWGQRGTEAFF.

The rearrangement links TRBV15 to TRBJ2-3, with a weak D call TRBD2 (7 bases). This CDR3 spans 15 amino acids. Looked up from germline, CDR1 is LNHNV and CDR2 is YYDKDF (reference sequence). Trimming removed 5 bases from V and 0 bases from J, with 12 bases in between. CDR3 amino acids: CATSLGGGSTDTQYF. CDR3 nucleotide sequence: TGTGCCACCAGCTTGGGAGGGGGTAGCACAGATACGCAGTATTTT.

The rearrangement links TRBV5-1 to TRBJ1-1, with 8 bases fitting TRBD1. V shed 1 base and J 4 bases; nucleotides not matched to a gene: 6. Germline values: CDR1 SGHRS, CDR2 YFSETQ. The CDR3 is 15 residues long. The CDR3 reads CASSLLEQGGTEAFF. The CDR3 bases are TGCGCCAGCAGCTTGCTGGAACAGGGGGGCACTGAAGCTTTCTTT.

J is TRBJ1-2 and V is TRBV7-6, with 8 bases lining up with TRBD1. V shed 2 bases, J shed 0 bases, and the junction held 2 bases outside the gene matches. Looked up from germline, CDR1 is SGHVS and CDR2 is FNYEAQ. The CDR3 contains 15 residues. CDR3 in DNA: TGTGCCAGCAGCTTAACGACAGGGGCTAACTATGGCTACACCTTC. It codes for CASSLTTGANYGYTF.

V and J are TRBV4-2 and TRBJ2-1; 13 bases fit TRBD2. The CDR3 sequence is 20 residues long. V shed 4 bases and J 0 bases; nucleotides not matched to a gene: 12. The V gene's germline CDR1 is LGHNA and CDR2 YNFKEQ. The DNA of the CDR3 is TGTGCCAGCAGCCCGAGTACTAGCGGGAGGGCCTTTGGCTCCTACAATGAGCAGTTCTTC. Translated: CASSPSTSGRAFGSYNEQFF.

Here the CDR3 DNA reads TGTGCCAGCAGCCTGGACCGGGACAGGAGCTCCTACGAGCAGTACTTC. Amino acids: CASSLDRDRSSYEQYF. This chain uses TRBV7-9 with TRBJ2-7; 8 bases are a match to TRBD1. The CDR3 extends over 16 amino acids. Per germline, CDR1 SEHNR and CDR2 FQNEAQ (reference sequence). V lost 5 bases to trimming and J lost 0 bases; unmatched junction nucleotides: 9.

The chain couples TRBV28 to TRBJ1-3; D is perhaps TRBD1 (6 bases). The CDR3 consists of 17 residues. From germline, CDR1 is MDHEN and CDR2 SYDVKM. Trimming cost V 4 bases and J 1 base, with 17 bases left between them. The CDR3 reads CASSSSGTLRSGNTIYF. The CDR3 bases are TGTGCCAGCAGTTCCTCCGGGACATTGAGATCTGGAAACACCATATATTTT.

The rearrangement joins TRBV6-5 to TRBJ1-2; D not certain. Trimming removed 10 bases from V and 8 bases from J, with 23 bases in between. CDR3 length: 14 residues. Germline CDR1 MNHEY, CDR2 SVGAGI. The CDR3 coding sequence is TGTGCCACCCTTACCCTCGGGTTCGGTCGAGGCTACACCTTC. Its translation is CATLTLGFGRGYTF.

The chain is built from TRBV7-2 and TRBJ1-2; D gene unclear. Germline assignment: CDR1 SGHTA and CDR2 FQGNSA. The CDR3 runs 13 residues. V dropped 4 bases and J dropped 8 bases, with 14 bases sitting between them. The DNA for the CDR3 is TGTGCCAGCAGCTCCGGGCCCGGAGTGGGCTACACCTTC. This sequence encodes CASSSGPGVGYTF.

This clone appeared once. The DNA of the CDR3 is TGTGCCAGCAGCCGGGCGGGGGGGGGTTCCTACGAGCAGTACTTC. Translating it yields CASSRAGGGSYEQYF. The chain recombines TRBV6-5 with TRBJ2-7; 9 nucleotides agree with TRBD2. From germline, CDR1 is MNHEY and CDR2 SVGAGI. CDR3 size: 15 residues. The junction had 7 bases not matched to a gene; V was cut back by 6 bases and J by 1 base.

V and J are TRBV2 and TRBJ1-2; weak D call: TRBD1 (5 bases). Between the trimmed V and J ends, which lost 8 bases and 3 bases, there was a span of 10 bases. The germline CDR1 and CDR2 sequences are SNHLY and FYNNEI. This CDR3 has 12 residues. The CDR3 is CASGDPDYGYTF. The CDR3 DNA reads as TGTGCCAGCGGGGACCCGGACTATGGCTACACCTTC.

J is TRBJ1-6 and V is TRBV30, with a possible D match to TRBD1 (6 bases). Germline V gene data show CDR1 as GTSNPN and CDR2 as SVGIG (reference sequence). The CDR3 extends over 14 amino acids. Trimming took 1 base from V and 10 from J, leaving 14 bases between them. CDR3 in DNA: TGTGCCTGGAGTGAGGGGGGGCAGAGGTCACCCCTCCACTTT. The encoded protein is CAWSEGGQRSPLHF.

This sequence joins TRBV28 and TRBJ1-6; 9 nucleotides line up with TRBD1. Germline CDR1 reads MDHEN; CDR2 reads SYDVKM. V was clipped by 3 bases and J by 7 bases; unmatched bases: 7. This CDR3 is 16 amino acids long. This CDR3 is CASSFPSGTGNSPLHF. CDR3 in DNA: TGTGCCAGCAGTTTCCCCTCCGGGACAGGGAATTCACCCCTCCACTTT.